The TCR beta chain described here comes from a study of cytomegalovirus exposure and HLA in healthy donors. Study-level results: The study put some 150 TCR beta chains on its list as cytomegalovirus-associated.

The data were produced by immunoSEQ multiplex PCR, yet TCRdb's version contains in-frame clones alone and is incomplete. This table holds about 110,000 clones, almost 90% found once. This clone was observed a handful of times. Its specificity is not known. The study drew the donors from its roughly 120-subject validation cohort, separate from the approximately 700-subject first cohort. The V gene end was trimmed by 3 bases and the J gene end by 3 bases; junction bases not matched to a gene: 8. Germline V gene data show CDR1 as SGDLS and CDR2 as YYNGEE. This CDR3 is built from 15 residues. The J gene is TRBJ2-7, the V gene TRBV9; 8 bases fit TRBD1. The sequence came from a woman between 18 and 29 years old in good health and CMV-seronegative. Sequenced material: PBMCs. In nucleotides, the CDR3 is TGTGCCAGCAGCGCCTCAACAGGGGGATTCTACGAGCAGTACTTC. This translates into CASSASTGGFYEQYF.